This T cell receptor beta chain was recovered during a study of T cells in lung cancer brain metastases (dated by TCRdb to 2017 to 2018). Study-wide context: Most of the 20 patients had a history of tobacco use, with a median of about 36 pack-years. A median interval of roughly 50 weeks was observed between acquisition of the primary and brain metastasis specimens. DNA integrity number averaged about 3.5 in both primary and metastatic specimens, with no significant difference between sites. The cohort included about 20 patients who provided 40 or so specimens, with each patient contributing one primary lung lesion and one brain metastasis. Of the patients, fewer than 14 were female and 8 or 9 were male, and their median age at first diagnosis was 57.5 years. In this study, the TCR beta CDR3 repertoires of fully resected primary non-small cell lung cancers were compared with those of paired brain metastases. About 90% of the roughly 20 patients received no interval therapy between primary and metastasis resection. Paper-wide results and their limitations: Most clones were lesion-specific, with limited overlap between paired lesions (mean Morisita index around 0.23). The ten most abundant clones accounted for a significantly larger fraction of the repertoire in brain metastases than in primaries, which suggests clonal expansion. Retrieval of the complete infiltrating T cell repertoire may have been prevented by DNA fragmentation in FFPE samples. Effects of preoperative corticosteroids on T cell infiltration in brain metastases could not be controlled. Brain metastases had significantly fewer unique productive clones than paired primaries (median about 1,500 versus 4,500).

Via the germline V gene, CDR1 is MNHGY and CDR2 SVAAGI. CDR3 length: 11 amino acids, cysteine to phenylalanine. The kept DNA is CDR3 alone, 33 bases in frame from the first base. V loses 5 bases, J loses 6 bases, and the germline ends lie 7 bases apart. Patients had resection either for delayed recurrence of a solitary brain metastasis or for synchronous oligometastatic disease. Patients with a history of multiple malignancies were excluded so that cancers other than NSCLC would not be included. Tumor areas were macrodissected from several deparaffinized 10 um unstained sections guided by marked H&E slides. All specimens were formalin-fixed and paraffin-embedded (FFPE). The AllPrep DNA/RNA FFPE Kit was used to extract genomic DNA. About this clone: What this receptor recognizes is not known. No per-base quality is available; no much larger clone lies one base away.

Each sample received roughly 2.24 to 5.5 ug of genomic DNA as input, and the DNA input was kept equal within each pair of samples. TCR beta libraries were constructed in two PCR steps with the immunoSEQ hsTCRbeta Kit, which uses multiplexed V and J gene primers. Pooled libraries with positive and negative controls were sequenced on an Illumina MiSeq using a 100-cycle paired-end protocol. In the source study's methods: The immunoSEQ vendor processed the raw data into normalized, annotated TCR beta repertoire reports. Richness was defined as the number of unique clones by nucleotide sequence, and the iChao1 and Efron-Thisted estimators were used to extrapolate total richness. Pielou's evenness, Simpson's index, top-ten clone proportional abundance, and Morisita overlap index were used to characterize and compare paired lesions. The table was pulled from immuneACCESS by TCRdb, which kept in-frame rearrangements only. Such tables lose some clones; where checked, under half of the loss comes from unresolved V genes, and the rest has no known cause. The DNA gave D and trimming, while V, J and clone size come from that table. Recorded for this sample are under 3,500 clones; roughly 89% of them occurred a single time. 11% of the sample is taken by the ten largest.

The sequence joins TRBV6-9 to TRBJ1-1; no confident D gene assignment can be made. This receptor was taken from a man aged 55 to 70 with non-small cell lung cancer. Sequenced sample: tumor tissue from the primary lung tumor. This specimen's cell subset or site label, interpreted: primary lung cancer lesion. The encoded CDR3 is CASSRRAEAFF. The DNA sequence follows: TGTGCCAGCAGTCGACGGGCTGAAGCTTTCTTT.